Shown below are 19 T cell receptor beta chains from a single sample sequenced in a study of blood T cell repertoires in COVID-19 (dated by TCRdb to about 2020). Libraries were built with the immunoSEQ multiplex PCR assay. The table comes from immuneACCESS by way of TCRdb, which keeps in-frame sequences with V and J called. Part of the clones is missing from these tables; in studies checked, under half for an unresolved V gene and the rest for unknown reasons. The sample contains 55,000 to 85,000 clones, 65% to 80% of them found a single time. About 26% of the sample comes from the top ten. Material for sequencing was peripheral blood. Every receptor here comes from a man between 60 and 75 years old with active or convalescent COVID-19.

The chain joins TRBV10-3 to TRBJ2-6; possible D gene TRBD2, 7 bases. The CDR3 consists of 18 residues. V was cut by 0 bases and J by 1 base, with 13 bases left in between. CDR1 and CDR2 from the germline V gene are ENHRY and SYGVKD. CDR3 region: CAISESVGGQSGANVLTF. In DNA, the CDR3 is TGTGCCATCAGTGAGTCGGTCGGGGGGCAATCTGGGGCCAACGTCCTGACTTTC.

V gene TRBV5-1 combines with J gene TRBJ2-2; unclear D gene. The V gene's germline CDR1 is SGHRS and CDR2 YFSETQ. V was clipped by 1 base and J by 0 bases, with 7 bases between them. The CDR3 has 15 amino acids. CDR3 nucleotide sequence: TGCGCCAGCAGCTTGAGAGCTTCGAACACCGGGGAGCTGTTTTTT. It is translated as CASSLRASNTGELFF.

The gene calls are TRBV6-5 and TRBJ1-6; 7 bases fit TRBD1. In germline, CDR1 is MNHEY, CDR2 SVGAGI. V was pared by 8 bases and J by 8 bases, with 6 bases of the junction left unmatched. CDR3 length equals 13 residues. The chain's CDR3 is CASLYTGDSPLHF. As DNA, the CDR3 is TGTGCCAGCTTGTATACAGGGGATTCACCCCTCCACTTT.

This clone was detected only once. CDR3 sequence reads: CASRGTGGETQYF. CDR3 DNA: TGTGCCAGTAGGGGGACAGGCGGAGAGACCCAGTACTTC. The chain carries TRBV19 and TRBJ2-5, with TRBD1 matching 8 bases. The CDR3 totals 13 residues. Trimming cost V 6 bases and J 4 bases; bases outside gene matches: 4. Germline V gene lookup returns CDR1 LNHDA and CDR2 SQIVND (reference sequence).

The chain joins TRBV7-8 to TRBJ2-6; D is unclear. The CDR3 has 15 amino acids. V was cut by 5 bases and J by 0 bases, with 8 bases left in between. Per germline, CDR1 SGHVS and CDR2 FQNEAQ. CDR3 sequence reads: CASSPGNSGANVLTF. The CDR3 coding sequence is TGTGCCAGCAGCCCTGGCAACTCTGGGGCCAACGTCCTGACTTTC.

The V gene is TRBV19, the J gene TRBJ1-2; TRBD1 is a possible D gene (6 bases). The CDR3 is 14 amino acids. Germline CDR1 and CDR2: LNHDA and SQIVND (reference sequence). V shed 10 bases and J shed 1 base, with 16 bases lying between them. CDR3 residues: CATHGQWDNYGYTF. The CDR3 region has the DNA TGTGCCACCCACGGACAGTGGGATAACTATGGCTACACCTTC.

The gene calls are TRBV7-6 and TRBJ1-2; TRBD1 matches 8 bases. The germline V gene encodes CDR1 SGHVS and CDR2 FNYEAQ. Germline trimming cut 5 bases from V and 2 bases from J; bases unmatched to any gene: 19. The length of the CDR3 is 19 residues. CDR3 sequence reads: CASSPSGYVLQGENYGYTF. As DNA, the CDR3 is TGTGCCAGCAGCCCTAGCGGATACGTGCTACAGGGGGAAAACTATGGCTACACCTTC.

The V gene is TRBV19, the J gene TRBJ2-3; 13 bases fit TRBD2. Germline values: CDR1 LNHDA, CDR2 SQIVND (reference sequence). The CDR3 runs to 18 residues. Trimming at V came to 1 base and at J to 2 bases, leaving 6 bases not matched to a gene. Written as DNA, the CDR3 is TGTGCCAGTAGTATAGGGCCGACTAGCGGGGGGCCCACAGATACGCAGTATTTT. This sequence encodes CASSIGPTSGGPTDTQYF.

The gene calls are TRBV24-1 and TRBJ1-1; D unresolved. The CDR3 covers 17 residues. Germline V CDR1 and CDR2: KGHDR, SFDVKD. V gave up 5 bases and J gave up 2 bases, with 20 bases separating them. The CDR3, as DNA: TGTGCCACCAGTGGGGAGTTCCTCGGGCCCCCCAACACTGAAGCTTTCTTT. It translates to CATSGEFLGPPNTEAFF.

V is TRBV7-8 and J is TRBJ1-2, with D tentatively TRBD1 (5 bases). The length of the CDR3 is 14 residues. The germline V gene encodes CDR1 SGHVS and CDR2 FQNEAQ. Trimming removed 0 bases from V and 4 bases from J, with 9 bases in between. CDR3: CASSLARGTYGYTF. Here the CDR3 DNA reads TGTGCCAGCAGCTTAGCTCGGGGGACCTATGGCTACACCTTC.

This chain links TRBV28 with TRBJ1-2; 9 bases fit TRBD1. With V trimmed by 7 bases and J by 6 bases, 3 bases remained unmatched. CDR1 is MDHEN and CDR2 is SYDVKM in the germline V gene. The CDR3 has 12 residues. The CDR3 spells CASNRGRHGYTF. DNA of the CDR3: TGTGCCAGCAACAGGGGGCGGCATGGCTACACCTTC.

The chain uses TRBV19 and TRBJ1-6; the D is unclear. Trimming pared 4 bases from V and 1 base from J, leaving 11 bases between. The CDR3 runs 16 residues. Germline-derived CDR1 and CDR2 are LNHDA and SQIVND (reference sequence). CDR3 in DNA: TGTGCCAGTAGTACTAAGAGGAGGTCCTATAATTCACCCCTCCACTTT. This codes for CASSTKRRSYNSPLHF.

V usage is TRBV7-6 and J usage is TRBJ2-3; D is possibly TRBD2 (6 bases). The V gene lost 5 bases and the J gene lost 0 bases, with 18 bases spanning the gap. Germline CDR1 and CDR2: SGHVS and FNYEAQ. The length of the CDR3 is 17 residues. The CDR3 sequence is CASSTAGRGLSTDTQYF. The CDR3, as DNA: TGTGCCAGCAGCACGGCAGGTAGGGGACTGAGCACAGATACGCAGTATTTT.

This clone was counted only a few times. The chain uses TRBV11-1 and TRBJ1-3; D is uncertain. The CDR3 is made up of 14 amino acids. Trimming removed 5 bases from V and 0 bases from J, with 8 bases in between. Germline lookup yields CDR1 SGHAT and CDR2 FQDESV (reference sequence). The CDR3 sequence is CASSASYSGNTIYF. CDR3 in DNA: TGTGCCAGCAGCGCTAGTTACTCTGGAAACACCATATATTTT.

This rearrangement joins TRBV28 to TRBJ1-4, with 7 bases matching TRBD1. The germline V gene has CDR1 MDHEN and CDR2 SYDVKM. This CDR3 has 13 residues. V shed 7 bases and J 8 bases; nucleotides not matched to a gene: 7. The CDR3 loop reads CASKVRGTEKLFF. The CDR3 bases are TGTGCCAGCAAGGTCAGGGGGACCGAAAAACTGTTTTTT.

The V and J genes are TRBV10-2 and TRBJ2-1; maybe TRBD1 (5 bases). Looked up from germline, CDR1 is WSHSY and CDR2 is SAAADI. The CDR3 is 18 residues long. V was pared by 0 bases and J by 3 bases, with 18 bases between. The CDR3: CASSESSLRGPDYNEQFF. CDR3 sequence (DNA): TGCGCCAGCAGTGAGTCCAGTCTTAGGGGTCCAGACTACAATGAGCAGTTCTTC.

This chain's CDR3 is CASSPTSGGYNEQFF. In DNA, the CDR3 is TGTGCCAGCAGTCCGACTAGCGGGGGATACAATGAGCAGTTCTTC. V is TRBV25-1 and J is TRBJ2-1, with 12 bases identical to TRBD2. The germline gives CDR1 MGHDK, CDR2 SYGVNS. This CDR3 is built from 15 residues. Losses at the gene ends were 5 bases for V and 4 bases for J; bases not matched to a gene: 3.

The gene calls are TRBV29-1 and TRBJ2-7, with a possible D match to TRBD2 (6 bases). The CDR3 length is 13 residues. V was cut by 4 bases and J by 0 bases, with 10 bases left in between. Germline assignment: CDR1 SQVTM and CDR2 ANQGSEA. DNA of the CDR3: TGCAGCGTTGTTGGGGGGAGCTCCTACGAGCAGTACTTC. Translation: CSVVGGSSYEQYF.

The chain couples TRBV4-1 to TRBJ2-1; D unresolved. The CDR3 has 15 residues. V was pared by 8 bases and J by 5 bases, with 19 bases between. Germline V gene sequence: CDR1 MGHRA, CDR2 YSYEKL. The CDR3 loop reads CASQSTPRLDNEQFF. CDR3 bases: TGCGCCAGCCAATCTACCCCTAGGCTCGACAATGAGCAGTTCTTC.